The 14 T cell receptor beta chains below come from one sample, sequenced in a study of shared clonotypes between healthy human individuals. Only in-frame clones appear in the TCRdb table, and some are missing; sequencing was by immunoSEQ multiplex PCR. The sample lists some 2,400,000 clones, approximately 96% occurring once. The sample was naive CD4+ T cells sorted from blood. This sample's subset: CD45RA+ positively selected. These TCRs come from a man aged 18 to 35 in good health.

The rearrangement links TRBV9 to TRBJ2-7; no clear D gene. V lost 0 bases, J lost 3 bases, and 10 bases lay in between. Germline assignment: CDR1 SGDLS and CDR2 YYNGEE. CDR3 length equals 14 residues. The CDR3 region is CASSVGATNYEQYF. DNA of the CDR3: TGTGCCAGCAGCGTAGGTGCCACTAACTACGAGCAGTACTTC. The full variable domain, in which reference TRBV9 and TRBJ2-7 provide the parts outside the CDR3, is DSGVTQTPKHLITATGQRVTLRCSPRSGDLSVYWYQQSLDQGLQFLIQYYNGEERAKGNILERFSAQQFPDLHSELNLSSLELGDSALYFCASSVGATNYEQYFGPGTRLTVT.

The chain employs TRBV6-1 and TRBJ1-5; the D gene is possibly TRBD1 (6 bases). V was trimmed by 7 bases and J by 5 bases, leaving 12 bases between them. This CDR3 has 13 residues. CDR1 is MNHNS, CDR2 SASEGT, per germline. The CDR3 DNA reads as TGTGCCAGCACTGGACAGCAAGATCAGCCCCAGCATTTT. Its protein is CASTGQQDQPQHF.

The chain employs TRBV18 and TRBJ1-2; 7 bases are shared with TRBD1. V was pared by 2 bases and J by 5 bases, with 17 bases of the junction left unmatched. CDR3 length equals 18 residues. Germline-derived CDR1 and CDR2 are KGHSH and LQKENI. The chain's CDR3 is CASSPGFPTGKNPYGYTF. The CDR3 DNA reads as TGTGCCAGCTCACCAGGTTTTCCGACAGGGAAAAACCCTTATGGCTACACCTTC.

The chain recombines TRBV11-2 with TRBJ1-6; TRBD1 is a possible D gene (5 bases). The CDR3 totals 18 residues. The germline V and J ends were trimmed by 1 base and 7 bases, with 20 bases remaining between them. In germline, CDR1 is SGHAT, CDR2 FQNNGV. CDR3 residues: CASSLGGPGRPGNSPLHF. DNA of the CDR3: TGTGCCAGCAGCTTAGGCGGCCCGGGACGTCCGGGGAATTCACCCCTCCACTTT.

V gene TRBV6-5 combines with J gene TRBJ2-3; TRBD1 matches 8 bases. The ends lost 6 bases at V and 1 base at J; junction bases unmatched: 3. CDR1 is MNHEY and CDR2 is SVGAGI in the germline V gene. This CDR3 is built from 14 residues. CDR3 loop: CASSLTGGTDTQYF. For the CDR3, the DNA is TGTGCCAGCAGCCTGACAGGGGGCACAGATACGCAGTATTTT.

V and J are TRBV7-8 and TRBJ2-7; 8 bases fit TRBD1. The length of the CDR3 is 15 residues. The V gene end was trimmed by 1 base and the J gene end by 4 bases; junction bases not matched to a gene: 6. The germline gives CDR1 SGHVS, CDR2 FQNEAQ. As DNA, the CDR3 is TGTGCCAGCAGCTTAGGCGGACAGGGCCCTTACGAGCAGTACTTC. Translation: CASSLGGQGPYEQYF.

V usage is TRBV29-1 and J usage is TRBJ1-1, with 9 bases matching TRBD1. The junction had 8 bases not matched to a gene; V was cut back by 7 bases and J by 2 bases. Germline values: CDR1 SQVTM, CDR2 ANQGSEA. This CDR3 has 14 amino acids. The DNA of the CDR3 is TGCAGCGGCACCGGGACAGGGCTAAACACTGAAGCTTTCTTT. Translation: CSGTGTGLNTEAFF.

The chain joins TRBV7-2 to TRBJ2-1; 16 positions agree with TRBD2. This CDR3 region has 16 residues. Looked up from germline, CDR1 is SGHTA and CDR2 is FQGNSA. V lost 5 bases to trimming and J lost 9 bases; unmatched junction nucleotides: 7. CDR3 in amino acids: CASSAPGTSGRGEQFF. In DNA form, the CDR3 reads TGTGCCAGCAGCGCTCCCGGGACTAGCGGGAGGGGTGAGCAGTTCTTC.

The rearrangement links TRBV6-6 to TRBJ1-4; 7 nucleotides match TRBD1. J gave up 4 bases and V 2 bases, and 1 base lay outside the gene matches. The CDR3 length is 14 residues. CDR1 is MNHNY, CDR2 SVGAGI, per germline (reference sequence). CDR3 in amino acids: CASSYGTDNEKLFF. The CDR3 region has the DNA TGTGCCAGCAGTTACGGGACAGATAATGAAAAACTGTTTTTT.

CDR3 in DNA: TGTGCGACAGGTCAGCCCCAGCATTTT. Its translation is CATGQPQHF. This rearrangement joins TRBV28 to TRBJ1-5; a weak D match, TRBD1 (6 bases). The germline V gene encodes CDR1 MDHEN and CDR2 SYDVKM. CDR3 size: 9 residues.

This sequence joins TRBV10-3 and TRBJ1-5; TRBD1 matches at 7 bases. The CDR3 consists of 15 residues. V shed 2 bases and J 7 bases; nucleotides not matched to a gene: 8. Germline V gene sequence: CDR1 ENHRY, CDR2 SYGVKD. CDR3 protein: CAISEARQGAQPQHF. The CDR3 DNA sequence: TGTGCCATCAGTGAGGCAAGACAGGGCGCCCAGCCCCAGCATTTT.

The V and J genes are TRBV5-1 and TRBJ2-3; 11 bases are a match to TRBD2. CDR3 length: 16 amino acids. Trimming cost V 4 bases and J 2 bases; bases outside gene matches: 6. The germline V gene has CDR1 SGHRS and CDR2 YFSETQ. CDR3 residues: CASSATLAGDTDTQYF. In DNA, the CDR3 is TGCGCCAGCAGCGCAACACTAGCGGGGGACACAGATACGCAGTATTTT.

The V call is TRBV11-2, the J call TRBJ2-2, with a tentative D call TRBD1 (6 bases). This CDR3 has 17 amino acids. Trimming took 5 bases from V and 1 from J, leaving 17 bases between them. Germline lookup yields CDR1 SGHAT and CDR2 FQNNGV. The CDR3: CASSPPGTKVNTGELFF. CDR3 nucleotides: TGTGCCAGCAGCCCCCCTGGGACAAAAGTGAACACCGGGGAGCTGTTTTTT.

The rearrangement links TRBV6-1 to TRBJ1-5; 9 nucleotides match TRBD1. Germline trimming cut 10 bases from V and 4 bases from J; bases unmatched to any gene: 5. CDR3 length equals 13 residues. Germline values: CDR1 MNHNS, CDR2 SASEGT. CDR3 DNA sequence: TGTGCCACCACCGGGACAGGGAATCAGCCCCAGCATTTT. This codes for CATTGTGNQPQHF.